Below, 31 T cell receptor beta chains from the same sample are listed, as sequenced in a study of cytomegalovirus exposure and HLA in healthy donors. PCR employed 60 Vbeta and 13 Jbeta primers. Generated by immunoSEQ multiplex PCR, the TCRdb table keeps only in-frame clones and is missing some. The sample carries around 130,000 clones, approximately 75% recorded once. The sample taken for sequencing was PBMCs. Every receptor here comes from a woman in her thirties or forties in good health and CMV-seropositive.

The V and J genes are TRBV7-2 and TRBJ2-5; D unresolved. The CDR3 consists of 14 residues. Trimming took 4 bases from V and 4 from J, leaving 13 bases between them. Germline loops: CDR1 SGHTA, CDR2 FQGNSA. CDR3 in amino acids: CASSSTSIRETQYF. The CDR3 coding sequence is TGTGCCAGCAGCTCCACCTCCATTAGAGAGACCCAGTACTTC.

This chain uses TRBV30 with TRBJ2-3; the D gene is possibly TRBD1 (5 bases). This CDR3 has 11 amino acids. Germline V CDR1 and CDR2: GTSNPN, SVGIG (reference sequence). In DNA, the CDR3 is TGTGGGGGCTCTGGCACAGATACGCAGTATTTT. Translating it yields CGGSGTDTQYF.

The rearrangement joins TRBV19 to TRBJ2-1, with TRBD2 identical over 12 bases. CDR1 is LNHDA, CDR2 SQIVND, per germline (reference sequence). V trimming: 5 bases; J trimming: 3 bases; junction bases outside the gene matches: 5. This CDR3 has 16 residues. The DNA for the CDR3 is TGTGCCAGTAGTCAGACTAGCGGGGGTATCTACAATGAGCAGTTCTTC. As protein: CASSQTSGGIYNEQFF.

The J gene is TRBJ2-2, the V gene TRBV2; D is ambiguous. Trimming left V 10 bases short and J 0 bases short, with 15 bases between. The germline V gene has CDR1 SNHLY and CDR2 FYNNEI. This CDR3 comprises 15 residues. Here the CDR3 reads CANQLLTSNTGELFF. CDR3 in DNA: TGTGCCAACCAGCTCCTGACATCGAACACCGGGGAGCTGTTTTTT. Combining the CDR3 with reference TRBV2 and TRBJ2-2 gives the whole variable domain EPEVTQTPSHQVTQMGQEVILRCVPISNHLYFYWYRQILGQKVEFLVSFYNNEISEKSEIFDDQFSVERPDGSNFTLKIRSTKLEDSAMYFCANQLLTSNTGELFFGEGSRLTVL.

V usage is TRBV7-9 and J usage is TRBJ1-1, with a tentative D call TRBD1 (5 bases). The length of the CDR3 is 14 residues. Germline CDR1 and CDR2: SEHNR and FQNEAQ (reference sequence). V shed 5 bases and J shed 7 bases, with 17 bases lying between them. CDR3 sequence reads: CASSEEHRKCEAFF. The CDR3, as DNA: TGTGCCAGCAGCGAAGAGCACAGGAAATGTGAAGCTTTCTTT.

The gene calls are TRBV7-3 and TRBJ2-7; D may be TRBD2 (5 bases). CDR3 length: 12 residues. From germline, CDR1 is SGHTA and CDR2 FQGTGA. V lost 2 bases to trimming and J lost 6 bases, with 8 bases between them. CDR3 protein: CASSLLGGEQYF. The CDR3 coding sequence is TGTGCCAGCAGCTTACTCGGAGGCGAGCAGTACTTC.

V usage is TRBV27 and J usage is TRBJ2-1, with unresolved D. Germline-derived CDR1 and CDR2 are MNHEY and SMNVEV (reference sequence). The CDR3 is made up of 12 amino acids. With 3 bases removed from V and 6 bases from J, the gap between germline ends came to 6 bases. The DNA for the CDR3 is TGTGCCAGCAGTTTTGGTAGCAATGAGCAGTTCTTC. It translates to CASSFGSNEQFF.

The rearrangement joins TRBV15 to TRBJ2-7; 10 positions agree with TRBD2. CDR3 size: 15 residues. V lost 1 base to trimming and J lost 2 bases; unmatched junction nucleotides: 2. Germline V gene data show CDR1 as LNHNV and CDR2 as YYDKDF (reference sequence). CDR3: CATSRGTSGPYEQYF. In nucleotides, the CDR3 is TGTGCCACCAGCAGAGGGACTAGCGGACCCTACGAGCAGTACTTC.

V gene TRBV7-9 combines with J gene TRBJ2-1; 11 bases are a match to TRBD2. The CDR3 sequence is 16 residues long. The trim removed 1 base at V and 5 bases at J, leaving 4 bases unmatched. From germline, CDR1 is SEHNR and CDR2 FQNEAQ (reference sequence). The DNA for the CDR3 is TGTGCCAGCAGCTTAGGGGTAGCGGGGGGGAACAATGAGCAGTTCTTC. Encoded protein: CASSLGVAGGNNEQFF. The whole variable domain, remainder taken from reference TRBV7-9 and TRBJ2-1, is DTGVSQNPRHKITKRGQNVTFRCDPISEHNRLYWYRQTLGQGPEFLTYFQNEAQLEKSRLLSDRFSAERPKGSFSTLEIQRTEQGDSAMYLCASSLGVAGGNNEQFFGPGTRLTVL.

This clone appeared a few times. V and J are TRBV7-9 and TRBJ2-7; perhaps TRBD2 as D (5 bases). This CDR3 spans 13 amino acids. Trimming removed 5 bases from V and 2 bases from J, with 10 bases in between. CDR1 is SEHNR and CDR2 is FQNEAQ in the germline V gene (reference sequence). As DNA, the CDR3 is TGTGCCAGCAGCCCCGGACTGACCTACGAGCAGTACTTC. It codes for CASSPGLTYEQYF.

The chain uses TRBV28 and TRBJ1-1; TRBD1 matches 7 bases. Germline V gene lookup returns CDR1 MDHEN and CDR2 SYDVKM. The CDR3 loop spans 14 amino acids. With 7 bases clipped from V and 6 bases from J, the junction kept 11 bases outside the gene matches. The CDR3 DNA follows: TGTGCCAGCAAGACAGGGAGGATTTTCGCTGAAGCTTTCTTT. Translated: CASKTGRIFAEAFF.

Here the CDR3 DNA reads TGTGCCAGTAGAGACCCGGGACTAGCCACAGATACGCAGTATTTT. It translates to CASRDPGLATDTQYF. The chain employs TRBV19 and TRBJ2-3; the match to TRBD2 covers 9 bases. CDR3 length: 15 amino acids. Germline CDR1 LNHDA, CDR2 SQIVND (reference sequence). V was pared by 6 bases and J by 2 bases, with 6 bases of the junction left unmatched.

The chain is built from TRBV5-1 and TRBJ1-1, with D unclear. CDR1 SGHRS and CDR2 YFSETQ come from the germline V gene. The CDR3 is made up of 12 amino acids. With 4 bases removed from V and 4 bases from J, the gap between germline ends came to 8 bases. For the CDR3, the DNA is TGCGCCAGCAGCCCGGGAGGCACTGAAGCTTTCTTT. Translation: CASSPGGTEAFF.

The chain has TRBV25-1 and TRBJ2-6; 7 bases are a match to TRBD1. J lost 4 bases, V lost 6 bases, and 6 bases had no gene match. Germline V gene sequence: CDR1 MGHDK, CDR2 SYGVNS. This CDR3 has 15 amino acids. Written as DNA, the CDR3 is TGTGCCAGCAGAGATACAGGGGTCGGGGCCAACGTCCTGACTTTC. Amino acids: CASRDTGVGANVLTF.

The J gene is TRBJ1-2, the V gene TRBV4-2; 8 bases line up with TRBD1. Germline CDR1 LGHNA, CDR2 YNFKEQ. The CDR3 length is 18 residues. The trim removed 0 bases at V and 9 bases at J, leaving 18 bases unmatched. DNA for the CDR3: TGTGCCAGCAGCCAAGAGCCCCCCAGGGGGCTTGGTATTGGCCGCTACACCTTC. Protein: CASSQEPPRGLGIGRYTF.

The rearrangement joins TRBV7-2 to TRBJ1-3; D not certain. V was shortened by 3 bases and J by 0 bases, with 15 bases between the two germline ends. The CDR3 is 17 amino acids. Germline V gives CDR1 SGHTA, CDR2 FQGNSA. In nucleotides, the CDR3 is TGTGCCAGCAGCTTTTATTTTATGGAGTTCTCTGGAAACACCATATATTTT. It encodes CASSFYFMEFSGNTIYF.

The CDR3, as DNA: TGTGCTAGTGGCCTACTAGCGCCAGTAGATACGCAGTATTTT. Its protein is CASGLLAPVDTQYF. V is TRBV12-5 and J is TRBJ2-3; 7 bases fit TRBD2. CDR3 size: 14 residues. Germline V gene sequence: CDR1 LGHNT, CDR2 FRNRAP. With 6 bases clipped from V and 5 bases from J, the junction kept 8 bases outside the gene matches.

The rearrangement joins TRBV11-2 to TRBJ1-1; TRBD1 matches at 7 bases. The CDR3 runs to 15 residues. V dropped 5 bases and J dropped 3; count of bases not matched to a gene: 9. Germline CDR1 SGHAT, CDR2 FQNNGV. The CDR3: CASSPGGRFYTEAFF. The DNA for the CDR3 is TGTGCCAGCAGCCCAGGGGGGAGATTCTACACTGAAGCTTTCTTT. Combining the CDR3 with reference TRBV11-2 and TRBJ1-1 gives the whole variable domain EAGVAQSPRYKIIEKRQSVAFWCNPISGHATLYWYQQILGQGPKLLIQFQNNGVVDDSQLPKDRFSAERLKGVDSTLKIQPAKLEDSAVYLCASSPGGRFYTEAFFGQGTRLTVV.

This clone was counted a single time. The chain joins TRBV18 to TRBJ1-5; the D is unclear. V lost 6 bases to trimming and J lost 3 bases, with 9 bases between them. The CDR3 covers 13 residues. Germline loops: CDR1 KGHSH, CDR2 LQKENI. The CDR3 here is CASSPPDNQPQHF. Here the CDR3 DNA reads TGTGCCAGCTCGCCCCCAGACAATCAGCCCCAGCATTTT.

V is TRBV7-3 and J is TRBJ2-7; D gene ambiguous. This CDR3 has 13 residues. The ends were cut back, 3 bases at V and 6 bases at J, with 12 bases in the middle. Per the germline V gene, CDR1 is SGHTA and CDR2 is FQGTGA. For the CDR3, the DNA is TGTGCCAGCAGCTTCGCAGGATCTTCCGAGCAGTACTTC. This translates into CASSFAGSSEQYF. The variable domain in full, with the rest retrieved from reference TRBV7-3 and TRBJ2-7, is GAGVSQTPSNKVTEKGKYVELRCDPISGHTALYWYRQSLGQGPEFLIYFQGTGAADDSGLPNDRFFAVRPEGSVSTLKIQRTERGDSAVYLCASSFAGSSEQYFGPGTRLTVT.

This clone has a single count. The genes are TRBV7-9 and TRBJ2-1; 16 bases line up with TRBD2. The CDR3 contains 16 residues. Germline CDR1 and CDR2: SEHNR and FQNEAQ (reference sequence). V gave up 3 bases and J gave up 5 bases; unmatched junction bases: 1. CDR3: CASSFGTSGRDNEQFF. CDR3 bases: TGTGCCAGCAGCTTCGGGACTAGCGGGAGGGACAATGAGCAGTTCTTC.

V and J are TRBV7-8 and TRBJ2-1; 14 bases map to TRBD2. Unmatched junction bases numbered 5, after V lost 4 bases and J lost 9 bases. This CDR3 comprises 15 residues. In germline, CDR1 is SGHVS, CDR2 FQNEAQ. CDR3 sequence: CASSSGLAGVSEQFF. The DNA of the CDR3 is TGTGCCAGCAGCTCGGGACTAGCGGGAGTTAGTGAGCAGTTCTTC. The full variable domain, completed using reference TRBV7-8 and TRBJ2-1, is GAGVSQSPRYKVAKRGQDVALRCDPISGHVSLFWYQQALGQGPEFLTYFQNEAQLDKSGLPSDRFFAERPEGSVSTLKIQRTQQEDSAVYLCASSSGLAGVSEQFFGPGTRLTVL.

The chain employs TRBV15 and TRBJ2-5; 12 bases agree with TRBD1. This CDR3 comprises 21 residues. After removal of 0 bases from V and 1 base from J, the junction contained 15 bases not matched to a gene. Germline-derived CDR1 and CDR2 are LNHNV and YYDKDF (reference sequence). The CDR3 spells CATSRDRLGTGGANAQETQYF. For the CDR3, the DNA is TGTGCCACCAGCAGAGATCGTTTGGGGACAGGGGGCGCTAACGCCCAAGAGACCCAGTACTTC.

As DNA, the CDR3 is TGCGCCAGCAGCTTGGAAAACGGGGGGTTCACAGATACGCAGTATTTT. The encoded protein is CASSLENGGFTDTQYF. V gene TRBV5-1 combines with J gene TRBJ2-3; 7 bases fit TRBD2. The CDR3 spans 16 residues. The junction had 6 bases not matched to a gene; V was cut back by 0 bases and J by 2 bases. Germline V gene lookup returns CDR1 SGHRS and CDR2 YFSETQ.

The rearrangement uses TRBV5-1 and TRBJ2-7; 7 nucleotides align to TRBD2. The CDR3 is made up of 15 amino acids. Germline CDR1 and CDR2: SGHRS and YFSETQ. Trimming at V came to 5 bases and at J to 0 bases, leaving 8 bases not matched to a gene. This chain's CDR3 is CASRYSGSPSYEQYF. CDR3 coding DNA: TGCGCCAGCAGATATAGCGGGTCCCCCTCCTACGAGCAGTACTTC.

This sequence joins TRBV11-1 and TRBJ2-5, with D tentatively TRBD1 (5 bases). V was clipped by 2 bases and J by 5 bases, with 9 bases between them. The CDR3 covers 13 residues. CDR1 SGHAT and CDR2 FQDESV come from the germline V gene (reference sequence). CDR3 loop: CASSLLRAETQYF. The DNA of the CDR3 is TGTGCCAGCAGCTTACTCAGGGCTGAGACCCAGTACTTC.

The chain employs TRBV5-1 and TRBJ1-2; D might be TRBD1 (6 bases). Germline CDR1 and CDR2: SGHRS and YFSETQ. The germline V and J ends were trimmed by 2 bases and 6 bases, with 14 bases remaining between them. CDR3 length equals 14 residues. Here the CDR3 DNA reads TGCGCCAGCAGCTTCTCGCCAAACAGGGATGGCTACACCTTC. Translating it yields CASSFSPNRDGYTF.

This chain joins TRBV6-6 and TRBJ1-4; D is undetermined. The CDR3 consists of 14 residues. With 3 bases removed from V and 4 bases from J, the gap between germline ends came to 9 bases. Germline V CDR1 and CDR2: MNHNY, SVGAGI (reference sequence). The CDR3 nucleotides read TGTGCCAGCAGTTATGGGCAGCTTAATGAAAAACTGTTTTTT. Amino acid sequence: CASSYGQLNEKLFF.

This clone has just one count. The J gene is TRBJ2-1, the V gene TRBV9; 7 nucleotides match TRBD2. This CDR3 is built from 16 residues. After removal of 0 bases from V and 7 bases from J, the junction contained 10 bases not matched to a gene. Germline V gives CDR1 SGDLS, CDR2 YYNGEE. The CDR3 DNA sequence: TGTGCCAGCAGCGTAGACAACAGCGGGGTAGGGAATGAGCAGTTCTTC. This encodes CASSVDNSGVGNEQFF.

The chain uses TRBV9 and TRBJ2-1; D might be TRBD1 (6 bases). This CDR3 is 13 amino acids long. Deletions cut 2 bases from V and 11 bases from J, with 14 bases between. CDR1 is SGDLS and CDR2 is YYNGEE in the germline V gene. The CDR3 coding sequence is TGTGCCAGCAGCGTGATACCGGGACAAAAGCAGTTCTTC. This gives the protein CASSVIPGQKQFF.

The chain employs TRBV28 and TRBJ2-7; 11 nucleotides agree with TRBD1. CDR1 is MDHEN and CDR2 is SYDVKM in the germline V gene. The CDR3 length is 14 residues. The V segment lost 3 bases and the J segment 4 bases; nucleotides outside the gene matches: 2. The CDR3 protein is CASSFGDRGYEQYF. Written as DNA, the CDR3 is TGTGCCAGCAGTTTTGGGGACAGGGGGTACGAGCAGTACTTC.